In this sample, the clone carrying this T cell receptor beta chain turned up a few times. The antigen remains unidentified. Then a second PCR, running roughly 7 to 11 cycles, was carried out with a sample-barcoded 5' primer and a J-beta primer mix. TCRdb used MiXCR to reprocess the 5' RACE reads, holding one entry per CDR3 protein. The table lists 900,000 to 950,000 distinct CDR3 sequences, about 29% of them singletons, with roughly 10% in the top ten. This sample is part of a study of blood T cells in healthy people across ages. Broader study findings: There was no known CMV status for donors, so expanded clonotype changes were possibly confounded. More naive CD4+ cells and higher diversity marked long-lived donors relative to aged donors.

CDR1 SGHTA and CDR2 FQGNSA come from the germline V gene. Trimming took 5 bases from V and 9 from J, leaving 16 bases between them. CDR3 length: 13 amino acids. The sample was also linked to a second study, of T cells of mothers and their children.

The rearrangement uses TRBV7-2 and TRBJ1-2, with D tentatively TRBD1 (5 bases). The sequence was obtained from a woman between 40 and 50 years old in good health. The sample taken for sequencing was blood. The CDR3 loop is CASSKDTLLSYTF. The CDR3, as DNA: TGTGCCAGCAGCAAGGACACTTTGCTGAGCTACACCTTC.